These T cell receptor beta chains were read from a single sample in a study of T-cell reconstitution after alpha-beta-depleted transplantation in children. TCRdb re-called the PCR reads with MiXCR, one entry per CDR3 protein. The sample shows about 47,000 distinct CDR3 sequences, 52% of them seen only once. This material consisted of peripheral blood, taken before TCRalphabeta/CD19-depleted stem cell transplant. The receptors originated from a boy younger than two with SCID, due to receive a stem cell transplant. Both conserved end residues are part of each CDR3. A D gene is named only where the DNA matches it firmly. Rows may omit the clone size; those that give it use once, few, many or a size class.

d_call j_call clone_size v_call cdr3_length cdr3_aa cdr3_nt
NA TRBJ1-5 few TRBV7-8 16 CASSLGSGGSNQPQHF TGTGCCAGCAGCTTAGGTTCGGGGGGCAGCAATCAGCCCCAGCATTTT
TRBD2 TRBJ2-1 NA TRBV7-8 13 CASSRTSDLEQFF TGTGCCAGCAGCCGGACTAGCGACCTTGAGCAGTTCTTC
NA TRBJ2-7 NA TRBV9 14 CASSVAGRPNEQYF TGTGCCAGCAGCGTAGCAGGGCGTCCCAACGAGCAGTACTTC
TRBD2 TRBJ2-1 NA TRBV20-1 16 CSTSGGALKAYNEQFF TGCAGTACGAGCGGGGGGGCCTTGAAAGCCTACAATGAGCAGTTCTTC
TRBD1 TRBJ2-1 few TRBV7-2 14 CASSLGFEGALQFF TGTGCCAGCAGCTTAGGGTTTGAGGGGGCCTTGCAGTTCTTC
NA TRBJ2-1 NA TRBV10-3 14 CAIRTSGTHNQQFF TGTGCCATCAGAACCTCCGGGACCCACAATCAGCAGTTCTTC
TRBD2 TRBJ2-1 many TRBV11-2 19 CASSATGTSGGERYNEQFF TGTGCCAGCAGCGCAACCGGGACTAGCGGGGGGGAACGTTACAATGAGCAGTTCTTC
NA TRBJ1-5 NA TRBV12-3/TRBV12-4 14 CASSPDGGGSPQHF TGTGCCAGCAGCCCAGACGGAGGAGGCAGCCCCCAGCATTTT
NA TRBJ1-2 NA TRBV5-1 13 CASSSDSGQGYTF TGCGCCAGCAGCTCGGACAGCGGTCAGGGCTACACCTTC
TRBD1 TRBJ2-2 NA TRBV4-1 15 CASTRQGAGTGELFF TGCGCCAGCACACGACAGGGGGCGGGCACCGGGGAGCTGTTTTTT
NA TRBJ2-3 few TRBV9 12 CASSTGMDTQYF TGTGCCAGCAGCACCGGCATGGATACGCAGTATTTT
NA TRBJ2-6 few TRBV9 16 CASSADRPSGANVLTF TGTGCCAGCAGCGCAGACAGGCCGTCTGGGGCCAACGTCCTGACTTTC
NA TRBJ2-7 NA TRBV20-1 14 CSARDPGLPYEQYF TGCAGTGCTAGAGATCCGGGCTTGCCCTACGAGCAGTACTTC
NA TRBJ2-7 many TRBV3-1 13 CASSPPSSYEQYF TGTGCCAGCAGCCCACCATCATCCTACGAGCAGTACTTC
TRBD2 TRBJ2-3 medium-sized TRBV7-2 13 CASSPSGGDTQYF TGTGCCAGCAGCCCCAGCGGGGGGGATACGCAGTATTTT
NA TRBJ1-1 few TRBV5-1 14 CASSYIRGDTEAFF TGCGCCAGCAGCTATATCCGGGGCGACACTGAAGCTTTCTTT
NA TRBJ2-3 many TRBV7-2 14 CASSSRGRTDTQYF TGTGCCAGCAGCTCCCGGGGGCGCACAGATACGCAGTATTTT
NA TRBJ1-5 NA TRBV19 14 CASSRGTANQPQHF TGTGCCAGTAGTAGGGGGACGGCCAATCAGCCCCAGCATTTT
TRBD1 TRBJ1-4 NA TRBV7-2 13 CASSGTGGEKLFF TGTGCCAGCAGCGGGACAGGGGGCGAAAAACTGTTTTTT
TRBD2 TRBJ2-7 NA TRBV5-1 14 CASSPGLAAVEQYF TGCGCCAGCAGCCCTGGACTAGCGGCGGTCGAGCAGTACTTC
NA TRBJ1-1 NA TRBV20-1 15 CSARVAGRINTEAFF TGCAGTGCTAGAGTCGCGGGACGGATAAACACTGAAGCTTTCTTT
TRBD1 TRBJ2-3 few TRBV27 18 CASSLSLERTGSTDTQYF TGTGCCAGCAGTTTATCGTTGGAGAGGACAGGGAGCACAGATACGCAGTATTTT
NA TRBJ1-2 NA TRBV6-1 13 CASSKHRADGYTF TGTGCCAGCAGTAAGCACAGGGCCGATGGCTACACCTTC
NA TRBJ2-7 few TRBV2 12 CAGLTDSYEQYF TGTGCCGGCCTGACAGATTCCTACGAGCAGTACTTC
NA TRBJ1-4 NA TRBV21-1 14 CASSETATNEKLFF TGTGCCAGCTCAGAGACAGCAACTAATGAAAAACTGTTTTTT
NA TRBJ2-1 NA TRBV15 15 CATSFKRGSYNEQFF TGTGCCACCAGCTTTAAGAGAGGATCCTACAATGAGCAGTTCTTC
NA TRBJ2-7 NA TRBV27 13 CASSRLYTYEQYF TGTGCCAGCAGCCGACTTTACACCTACGAGCAGTACTTC
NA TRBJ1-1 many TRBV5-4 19 CASSLRRPTTTEMNTEAFF TGTGCCAGCAGCTTGCGGCGGCCAACAACTACAGAAATGAACACTGAAGCTTTCTTT
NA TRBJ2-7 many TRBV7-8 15 CASSLYRGPGYEQYF TGTGCCAGCAGCTTATATCGGGGGCCGGGCTACGAGCAGTACTTC
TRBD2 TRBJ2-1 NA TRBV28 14 CASSLSLADNEQFF TGTGCCAGCAGTTTGAGCCTAGCGGACAATGAGCAGTTCTTC